A single sample gave rise to the 4 T cell receptor beta chains below, sequenced in a study of blood T cell repertoires in COVID-19. The repertoire was sequenced with immunoSEQ multiplex PCR; TCRdb's copy has only in-frame clones and lacks some. The sample includes some 120,000 clones, roughly 80% of them seen just once. The sequencing input was peripheral blood. All receptors come from a man in his 70s with acute or convalescent COVID-19.

This clone was counted between two and nine times. The genes are TRBV29-1 and TRBJ1-2, with 8 bases aligning to TRBD1. Losses at the gene ends were 6 bases for V and 0 bases for J; bases not matched to a gene: 6. The CDR3 sequence is 14 residues long. Germline V gives CDR1 SQVTM, CDR2 ANQGSEA. CDR3 bases: TGCAGCGTAGACAGGGGAAGCTCTAACTATGGCTACACCTTC. Translated: CSVDRGSSNYGYTF.

Here the CDR3 reads CASSDRVGETQYF. The CDR3 DNA is TGTGCCAGCAGTGACAGGGTTGGGGAGACCCAGTACTTC. The J gene is TRBJ2-5, the V gene TRBV6-1; D is perhaps TRBD1 (5 bases). V lost 3 bases, J lost 5 bases, and 10 bases lay in between. Per the germline V gene, CDR1 is MNHNS and CDR2 is SASEGT. The CDR3 extends over 13 amino acids.

The chain recombines TRBV10-3 with TRBJ1-6; maybe TRBD1 (5 bases). Germline assignment: CDR1 ENHRY and CDR2 SYGVKD. V was trimmed by 6 bases and J by 7 bases, leaving 13 bases between them. The CDR3 loop spans 14 amino acids. The CDR3 DNA follows: TGTGCCATCAGGGGGGACTTGGGAAATTCACCCCTCCACTTT. Its protein is CAIRGDLGNSPLHF.

This chain connects TRBV15 to TRBJ1-5, with D perhaps TRBD1 (5 bases). The ends were cut back, 0 bases at V and 6 bases at J, with 15 bases in the middle. Germline V lookup: CDR1 LNHNV, CDR2 YYDKDF (reference sequence). This CDR3 region has 16 residues. The CDR3 protein is CATSRDGGGTFQPQHF. In DNA form, the CDR3 reads TGTGCCACCAGCAGAGATGGGGGGGGGACGTTTCAGCCCCAGCATTTT.